A selection of T cell receptor beta chains follows, all from one sample in a study of cytomegalovirus exposure and HLA in healthy donors. TCRdb's copy holds only in-frame clones and misses some; the assay was immunoSEQ multiplex PCR. The sample records roughly 120,000 clones, more than 60% being singletons. Sequencing used PBMCs. The receptors were sampled from a woman between 40 and 55 years old in good health and CMV-seropositive. The CDR3 runs from the conserved cysteine through the conserved F or W. D genes are given only for firm matches. The size entry is marked missing in some rows and otherwise reads once, few, many or a size class.

v_call	d_call	clone_size	j_call	cdr3_nt	cdr3_aa
TRBV4-1	NA	NA	TRBJ2-3	TGCGCCAGCAGCCAAGATAGCGATCCTAGCACAGATACGCAGTATTTT	CASSQDSDPSTDTQYF
TRBV9	TRBD1	NA	TRBJ1-3	TGTGCCAGCAGCGTAACAGGGGCTGGAAACACCATATATTTT	CASSVTGAGNTIYF
TRBV18	NA	once	TRBJ1-5	TGTGCCAGCTCGCCCGGGGGGACCGGCAATCAGCCCCAGCATTTT	CASSPGGTGNQPQHF
TRBV6-6	TRBD1	NA	TRBJ1-2	TGTGCCAGCAGGGGACAGAGAGACCAAAATGGCTACACCTTC	CASRGQRDQNGYTF
TRBV19	TRBD1	NA	TRBJ1-1	TGTGCCAGTAGCCCGGACAGGGGGCTTGTGACTGAAGCTTTCTTT	CASSPDRGLVTEAFF
TRBV28	TRBD1	NA	TRBJ1-3	TGTGCCAGCAGTCCCGACAGGGCTGGAAACACCATATATTTT	CASSPDRAGNTIYF
TRBV9	NA	NA	TRBJ1-1	TGTGCCAGCAGCGTGGGCGGGGAACCTGAAGCTTTCTTT	CASSVGGEPEAFF
TRBV27	TRBD1	NA	TRBJ2-7	TGTGCCAGCAGTTTAAAAGGGGGCTTTGTTACCTACGAGCAGTACTTC	CASSLKGGFVTYEQYF
TRBV28	NA	NA	TRBJ1-1	TGTGCCAGCAGTTCACCGGGGGGGTATGAAGCTTTCTTT	CASSSPGGYEAFF
TRBV11-1	TRBD1	NA	TRBJ2-5	TGTGCCAGCAGCCAAAGGGACAGGGGGCAAGAGACCCAGTACTTC	CASSQRDRGQETQYF
TRBV2	TRBD1	NA	TRBJ2-4	TGTGCCAGCAGAGACAGGGGTCCATGCATTCAGTACTTC	CASRDRGPCIQYF
TRBV7-9	TRBD1	NA	TRBJ1-3	TGTGCCAGCAGCTTAGCCACCGGGACAGGGTTTGGAAACACCATATATTTT	CASSLATGTGFGNTIYF
TRBV7-2	TRBD2	NA	TRBJ2-7	TGTGCCAGCAGCTTAAGCGGGGCGATCTACGAGCAGTACTTC	CASSLSGAIYEQYF
TRBV7-8	TRBD1	NA	TRBJ1-2	TGTGCCAGCAGCCCAGGACAGGGAAACTATGGCTACATCTTC	CASSPGQGNYGYIF
TRBV27	NA	NA	TRBJ2-5	TGTGCCAGCAGGGAGGGAGGAAAGACCCAGTACTTC	CASREGGKTQYF
TRBV19	TRBD1	NA	TRBJ1-5	TGTGCCAGTAGAAGTGACAGGGCCATCAATCAGCCCCAGCATTTT	CASRSDRAINQPQHF
TRBV19	TRBD1	NA	TRBJ2-7	TGTGCCAGTAGCCACGACAGGGGGTCCTACGAGCAGTACTTC	CASSHDRGSYEQYF
TRBV19	NA	few	TRBJ2-1	TGTGCCGCATCCCTGGGGAGGGGGTTTGCGAACAATGAGCAGTTCTTC	CAASLGRGFANNEQFF
TRBV7-2	NA	NA	TRBJ1-1	TGTGCCAGCAGCTTAGTTGTGTCGCCCGGAGCTTTCTTT	CASSLVVSPGAFF
TRBV6-4	TRBD2	few	TRBJ2-3	TGTGCCAGCAGTAGCGGACTAGCGGGGCCCACAGATACGCAGTATTTT	CASSSGLAGPTDTQYF